This TCR beta chain came from a study of regulatory T cells in long-lasting Graves disease. Broader study findings: Persistent patients shared more public clonotypes (about 2,700) than newly diagnosed patients (approximately 960).

The time point is: newly diagnosed GD, antithyroid drugs for less than 3 months. The TCR library was prepared using RNA isolated from PBMCs. Arm-PCR of CDR3 regions and iRepertoire HTBI primers were the basis on which TCR beta libraries were built. A single record per CDR3 protein comes from TCRdb applying MiXCR to the multiplex PCR reads. The sample includes approximately 400,000 distinct CDR3 sequences, approximately 12% of them seen just once. The CDR3 is 16 amino acids. In germline, CDR1 is SGHTA, CDR2 FQGNSA. After removal of 0 bases from V and 5 bases from J, the junction contained 9 bases not matched to a gene. The sample holds many counts of this clonotype. Its cognate antigen is unknown. The same sample was also used in a study of T cells in Graves' hyperthyroidism and ophthalmopathy. This second study notes: TCR CDR3 regions were first amplified by RT-PCR with HTBI primers.

This specimen consisted of peripheral blood mononuclear cells (PBMCs), obtained at new diagnosis, from a patient treated with antithyroid drugs. The chain carries TRBV7-2 and TRBJ1-2, with 7 positions matching TRBD1. The sequence derives from a woman under 30 with Graves disease. The CDR3, as DNA: TGTGCCAGCAGCTTAGCATATTCTGGGACAGTATATGGCTACACCTTC. This codes for CASSLAYSGTVYGYTF.